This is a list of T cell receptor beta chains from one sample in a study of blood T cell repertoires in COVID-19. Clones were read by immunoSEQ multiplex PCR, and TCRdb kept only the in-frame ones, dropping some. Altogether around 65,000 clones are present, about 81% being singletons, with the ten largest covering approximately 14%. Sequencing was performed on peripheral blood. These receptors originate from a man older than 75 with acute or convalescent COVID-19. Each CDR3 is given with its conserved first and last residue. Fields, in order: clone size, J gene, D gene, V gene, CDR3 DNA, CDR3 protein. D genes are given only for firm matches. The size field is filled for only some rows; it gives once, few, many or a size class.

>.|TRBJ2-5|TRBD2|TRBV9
TGTGCCAGCAGCGTTGGGTGGGGGGGTCAACAAGAGACCCAGTACTTC
CASSVGWGGQQETQYF
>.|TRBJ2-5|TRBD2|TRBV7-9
TGTGCCAGCAGCCTGGGGACTAGCGTACAGGAGACCCAGTACTTC
CASSLGTSVQETQYF
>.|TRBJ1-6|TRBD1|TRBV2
TGTGCCAGCAGAGGACAGGGTAATTCACCCCTCCACTTT
CASRGQGNSPLHF
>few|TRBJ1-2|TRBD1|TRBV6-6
TGTGCCAGCAGCTCCTCCGGGACAGGAGGGAACTATGGCTACACCTTC
CASSSSGTGGNYGYTF
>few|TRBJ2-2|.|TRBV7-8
TGTGCCAGCAGCCGCGGGACGAACACCGGGGAGCTGTTTTTT
CASSRGTNTGELFF
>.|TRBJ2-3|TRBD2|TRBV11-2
TGTGCCAGCATAGGCGGGGGGGGGTCAGATACGCAGTATTTT
CASIGGGGSDTQYF
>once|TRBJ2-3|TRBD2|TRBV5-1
TGCGCCAGCAGCTTGGGACTAGCGGGGGCCATAAGCACAGATACGCAGTATTTT
CASSLGLAGAISTDTQYF
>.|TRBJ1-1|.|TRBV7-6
TGTGCCAGCAGTCAGCCAGAGGGCAGGGAAGCTTTCTTT
CASSQPEGREAFF
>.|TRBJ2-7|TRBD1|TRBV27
TGTGCCAGCAGTTTCGGGACAGCCGATCCCTTCGAGCAGTACTTC
CASSFGTADPFEQYF
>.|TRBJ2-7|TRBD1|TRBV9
TGTGCCAGCAGCCGACAGGGTATGGTCTACGAGCAGTACTTC
CASSRQGMVYEQYF
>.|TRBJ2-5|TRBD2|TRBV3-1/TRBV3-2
TGTGCCAGCAGCCAAGAACCAGCGGGAGGCGGAGAGACCCAGTACTTC
CASSQEPAGGGETQYF
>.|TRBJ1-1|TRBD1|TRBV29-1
TGCAGCGTGGGACAGGGGATGGGCACTGAAGCTTTCTTT
CSVGQGMGTEAFF
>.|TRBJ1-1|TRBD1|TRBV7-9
TGTGCCAGCTCTCCAGGGGGCGCAAGTGAAGCTTTCTTT
CASSPGGASEAFF
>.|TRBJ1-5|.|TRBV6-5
TGTGCCAGCAGTTACTCTGGGCAGTTGGGTGAGCCCCAGCATTTT
CASSYSGQLGEPQHF
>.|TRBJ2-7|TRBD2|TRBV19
TGTGCCAGTAGTGTTAGCGGGAGCACCAACTACGAGCAGTACTTC
CASSVSGSTNYEQYF
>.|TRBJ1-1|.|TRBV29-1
TGCAGCGTTGAAGGCAGGCTTGAAGCTTTCTTT
CSVEGRLEAFF
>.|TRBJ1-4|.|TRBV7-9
TGTGCCAGCAGCCCCAACCTCAGGGAAATAGGGACTAATGAAAAACTGTTTTTT
CASSPNLREIGTNEKLFF
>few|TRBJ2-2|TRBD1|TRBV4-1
TGCGCCAGCAGCCGCCCCGGGACAGGGGGGCGTCTCACCGGGGAGCTGTTTTTT
CASSRPGTGGRLTGELFF
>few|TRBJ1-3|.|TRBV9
TGTGCCAGCAGCGTTAAGCGCCGCGCCCAAAACACCATATATTTT
CASSVKRRAQNTIYF
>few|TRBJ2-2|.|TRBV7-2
TGTGCCAGCAGCTTCGAAACAGGACATACCGGGGAGCTGTTTTTT
CASSFETGHTGELFF